This T cell receptor (beta chain) originates from a study of shared clonotypes between healthy human individuals (TCRdb year 2020). In the study overall: Two women and a few men aged 18 to 49 years were included in the cohort. For each donor, CD4 naive and CD4 memory were each given three plates, CD8 naive was given two plates, and CD8 memory was given one plate. Blood TCR repertoires of 5 or 6 healthy adults were deeply sequenced to estimate repertoire size and the extent of clonotype sharing between individuals. Different laboratories and diverse techniques were used to prepare libraries and sequence TCR repertoires, to increase sequencing depth and limit assay-specific biases. Per donor, leukapheresis produced somewhere between about 0.9 and 9 billion PBMCs. On the study overall, not on this receptor specifically: Rarefaction of sorted-subset datasets indicated incomplete sequencing despite the large sequencing depth. About 4.5% of naive CD4, around 3.5% of naive CD8, roughly 2.4% of memory CD4, and less than 0.45% of memory CD8 clonotypes were shared across four donors. Because the study included only a small number of donors, the genetic and exposure-history diversity represented was limited. Sampling was limited to blood, and TCR repertoires in tissue likely differ from TCR repertoires in blood. Based on pairwise subsampling, the degree of clonotype sharing among donors was expected to be affected by sequencing depth. Higher generation probabilities were observed for clonotypes shared by all four sorted-subset donors than for non-shared clonotypes. Estimated clonotype richness was generally larger for naive than for memory subsets.

Healthy HIV-negative adults with no recently reported acute infections or vaccinations were included as donors. Only Caucasian adults living in Nashville, Tennessee, USA were represented among the donors. CD4+ T cells were enriched by magnetic negative selection, after which naive cells were positively selected on CD45RA and the negative fraction was taken as the memory subset. Blood was obtained by leukapheresis, after which PBMCs were separated by Ficoll-Histopaque density gradient centrifugation and cryopreserved in liquid nitrogen vapor phase. Analytical flow cytometry was used to check the purity and quantity of every magnetically sorted T cell population. Genomic DNA was isolated from each sorted fraction and quantified by UV absorbance on a Nanodrop 2000c. On this clone itself: Its recognized antigen is unknown. No base quality values were provided; no much bigger clone lies one nucleotide off.

TCR CDR3 regions were amplified from genomic DNA by multiplex PCR using the deep immunoSEQ assay. Genomic DNA extracted from each cell subset was distributed evenly over all wells of several immunoSEQ 96-well plates, and each plate served as one replicate. For sorted subsets, 200 ng of genomic DNA, equivalent to around 29,000 T cell genomes, went into each replicate PCR. The purified libraries were quantified using a Qubit 3.0 fluorometer, sized with a Bioanalyzer 2100, and then quantified again using the KAPA Library Quantification kit. Every immunoSEQ 96-well plate was sequenced on a dedicated single-read 150-cycle Illumina NextSeq 550 flow cell. The paper's processing steps were these. Because the immunoSEQ output included only junctional sequences and no quality scores, the filtering could not be the same as the filtering used for full-length reads. Sequences were annotated with PyIR, a Python wrapper for IgBLAST v1.9, using IMGT germline references to assign V/J genes and CDR3. Any read was removed if the V/J assignment was weak (E-value above 1e-6), the CDR3 was missing, or the read contained stop codons, out-of-frame junctions, or ambiguous translated residues. A V3J clonotype was defined by an identical inferred V gene, J gene, and CDR3 amino acid sequence. Percentage overlap between repertoires was calculated by dividing the number of shared unique clonotypes by the size of the smaller repertoire. Richness of each repertoire was evaluated using RTK rarefaction, the Chao1 estimator, and Recon v2.1 estimates of unobserved clonotypes. Generation probabilities were computed with OLGA for all TCRbeta clonotypes obtained by the gDNA method from several donors. The clones in this table, taken by TCRdb from immuneACCESS, are in-frame only. Not every clone is retained; where verified, under half of the shortfall comes from an unresolved V gene, and the cause of the rest is unknown. Clone size and the V and J calls come from that table; the DNA yielded D and trimming. Here the sample has about 2.4 million clones; 80% to 95% occur a single time. The ten largest clones take up approximately 0.36% of the sample.

The CDR3 has 14 amino acids, counting the end cysteine and phenylalanine. The sequence is cut down to CDR3 DNA, 42 bases in frame from base 1. This clonotype was sampled from a man between 18 and 29 years old in good health. Some clones in this sample may be carry-over from other donors' samples. Sequenced: naive CD4+ T cells from PBMCs. The cell subset or site label on this specimen signifies: CD45RA+ positively selected. Recombination linked TRBV21-1 to TRBJ2-3. TRBV21-1 is noted as a pseudogene. The CDR3 is CASSPMKGTDTQYF. The sequenced DNA is TGTGCCAGCAGCCCCATGAAGGGCACAGATACGCAGTATTTT.